Each of the 22 T cell receptor beta chains below was sequenced from the same sample in a study of blood T cell repertoires in COVID-19. TCRdb's copy holds only in-frame clones and misses some; the assay was immunoSEQ multiplex PCR. The data show about 380,000 clones, 88% seen once. The source material was PBMCs or T cells enriched from blood (not recorded which). The origin of the receptors is a woman under 30 who had recovered from COVID-19.

The chain employs TRBV3-1 (or the pseudogene TRBV3-2) and TRBJ1-5; TRBD1 matches 8 bases. The CDR3 runs to 15 residues. The junction had 4 bases not matched to a gene; V was cut back by 4 bases and J by 2 bases. Germline V gene sequence: CDR1 LGHDT, CDR2 YNNKEL (reference sequence). The CDR3 loop reads CASSRTGLGNQPQHF. The CDR3 DNA is TGTGCCAGCAGCCGGACAGGGCTAGGCAATCAGCCCCAGCATTTT.

This clone was picked up one time. This chain joins TRBV14 and TRBJ1-4; D is ambiguous. Trimming pared 11 bases from V and 5 bases from J, leaving 15 bases between. Germline V CDR1 and CDR2: SGHDN, FVKESK. CDR3 length: 13 residues. The CDR3 region has the DNA TGTGCCTGTAGCCAGGTTAGAAATGAAAAACTGTTTTTT. Protein sequence: CACSQVRNEKLFF.

Points on this clone: In the same sample, other DNA sequences code for this CDR3. The chain joins TRBV7-9 to TRBJ2-7, with unresolved D. This CDR3 region has 11 residues. V was pared by 5 bases and J by 0 bases, with 2 bases between. Germline CDR1 reads SEHNR; CDR2 reads FQNEAQ (reference sequence). In nucleotides, the CDR3 is TGTGCCAGCAGCCTCTCCTACGAGCAGTACTTC. Translation gives CASSLSYEQYF.

This chain uses TRBV19 with TRBJ1-2; TRBD1 matches at 7 bases. The CDR3 is 14 residues long. The germline V gene has CDR1 LNHDA and CDR2 SQIVND (reference sequence). After removal of 5 bases from V and 4 bases from J, the junction contained 7 bases not matched to a gene. DNA for the CDR3: TGTGCCAGTAGTCCGATGACAGGGACCTATGGCTACACCTTC. This sequence encodes CASSPMTGTYGYTF.

The J gene is TRBJ1-2, the V gene TRBV2; no firm D call. CDR3 size: 13 residues. Germline assignment: CDR1 SNHLY and CDR2 FYNNEI. V lost 7 bases to trimming and J lost 4 bases, with 13 bases between them. CDR3 sequence (DNA): TGTGCCAGCACGGATTGGGAGCGCTATGGCTACACCTTC. It specifies CASTDWERYGYTF. Full variable domain (rest looked up from reference TRBV2 and TRBJ1-2): EPEVTQTPSHQVTQMGQEVILRCVPISNHLYFYWYRQILGQKVEFLVSFYNNEISEKSEIFDDQFSVERPDGSNFTLKIRSTKLEDSAMYFCASTDWERYGYTFGSGTRLTVV.

V gene TRBV7-6 combines with J gene TRBJ2-3; 9 bases map to TRBD1. The J segment lost 2 bases and the V segment lost 1 base, leaving 1 base of the junction unmatched. CDR1 is SGHVS and CDR2 is FNYEAQ in the germline V gene. The CDR3 has 15 residues. Here the CDR3 reads CASSLGDRVTDTQYF. In nucleotides, the CDR3 is TGTGCCAGCAGCTTAGGGGACAGGGTCACAGATACGCAGTATTTT.

A single count supports this clone. The gene calls are TRBV6-2 or TRBV6-3 and TRBJ2-3, with 10 bases identical to TRBD2. The CDR3 contains 16 residues. Germline-derived CDR1 and CDR2 are MNHEY and SVGEGT. V lost 3 bases and J lost 5; bases outside the gene matches: 8. CDR3 region: CASSYQRGGVLDTQYF. CDR3 bases: TGTGCCAGCAGTTATCAGCGGGGGGGCGTTTTAGATACGCAGTATTTT.

The rearrangement links TRBV7-9 to TRBJ1-2; D perhaps matches TRBD1 (6 bases). In germline, CDR1 is SEHNR, CDR2 FQNEAQ (reference sequence). V was cut by 10 bases and J by 8 bases, with 20 bases left in between. This CDR3 contains 13 residues. As DNA, the CDR3 is TGTGCCAACATCGCGATAGCGGGACACGGCTACACCTTC. It yields the protein CANIAIAGHGYTF.

V gene TRBV14 combines with J gene TRBJ2-7; 7 bases are a match to TRBD1. The J segment lost 5 bases and the V segment lost 3 bases, leaving 4 bases of the junction unmatched. This CDR3 contains 13 residues. Germline V lookup: CDR1 SGHDN, CDR2 FVKESK. The CDR3 DNA is TGTGCCAGCAGCCATCCAGGGGGTCACGAGCAGTACTTC. It translates to CASSHPGGHEQYF.

In this sample, this clone turned up once. This chain connects TRBV19 to TRBJ1-6; D is perhaps TRBD1 (6 bases). The CDR3 contains 15 residues. The germline gives CDR1 LNHDA, CDR2 SQIVND (reference sequence). V lost 6 bases and J 10 bases, leaving 19 bases between the germline ends. The CDR3 DNA sequence: TGTGCCAGTAGACCCAGGGGAGAGGGTAGGTCACCCCTCCACTTT. Protein product: CASRPRGEGRSPLHF.

The rearrangement joins TRBV9 to TRBJ2-5, with 7 bases aligning to TRBD1. This CDR3 has 15 residues. CDR1 and CDR2 (germline): SGDLS, YYNGEE. The trim removed 2 bases at V and 4 bases at J, leaving 8 bases unmatched. The CDR3 loop reads CASSVYDRDGETQYF. Written as DNA, the CDR3 is TGTGCCAGCAGCGTTTACGACAGGGATGGAGAGACCCAGTACTTC.

This rearrangement joins TRBV9 to TRBJ1-2; TRBD1 matches 11 bases. Losses at the gene ends were 3 bases for V and 7 bases for J; bases not matched to a gene: 2. CDR3 length: 13 residues. CDR1 SGDLS and CDR2 YYNGEE come from the germline V gene. The DNA for the CDR3 is TGTGCCAGCAGCGCGGGACAGGGGGTTGGCTACACCTTC. Translating it yields CASSAGQGVGYTF.

This rearrangement joins TRBV4-1 to TRBJ1-1; 7 nucleotides match TRBD1. V dropped 0 bases and J dropped 6; count of bases not matched to a gene: 1. From germline, CDR1 is MGHRA and CDR2 YSYEKL. The CDR3 is 13 amino acids. In DNA form, the CDR3 reads TGCGCCAGCAGCCAAGACAGGGGGTCTGAAGCTTTCTTT. This codes for CASSQDRGSEAFF.

This chain links TRBV30 with TRBJ2-7, with D possibly matching TRBD2 (7 bases). Germline CDR1 and CDR2: GTSNPN and SVGIG (reference sequence). CDR3 length equals 17 residues. V lost 4 bases to trimming and J lost 1 base, with 23 bases between them. The CDR3 loop reads CAWKRDTPKQGSYEQYF. As DNA, the CDR3 is TGTGCCTGGAAGCGGGACACCCCAAAGCAAGGATCCTACGAGCAGTACTTC.

This clone was detected only once. The chain has TRBV5-1 and TRBJ2-5; 13 bases agree with TRBD2. The J segment lost 3 bases and the V segment lost 4 bases, leaving 3 bases of the junction unmatched. Germline V gene lookup returns CDR1 SGHRS and CDR2 YFSETQ. CDR3 length: 15 residues. The DNA for the CDR3 is TGCGCCAGCAGCCTCGGGACTAGCGGGAAAGAGACCCAGTACTTC. Amino acids: CASSLGTSGKETQYF.

The V gene is TRBV28, the J gene TRBJ2-7, with D uncertain. CDR3 length equals 12 residues. V lost 6 bases to trimming and J lost 7 bases, with 13 bases between them. Germline-derived CDR1 and CDR2 are MDHEN and SYDVKM. The DNA for the CDR3 is TGTGCCAGCAGGCCCCCTCAACGGGAGCAGTACTTC. Residues: CASRPPQREQYF.

The V and J genes are TRBV12-3 or TRBV12-4 and TRBJ1-5; tentative D call: TRBD1 (6 bases). This CDR3 is built from 12 residues. The V end was cut by 3 bases, the J end by 8 bases, with 8 bases between. The CDR3 reads CASSLAGEPQHF. The CDR3 DNA sequence: TGTGCCAGCAGTTTGGCAGGGGAGCCCCAGCATTTT.

The rearrangement uses TRBV5-6 and TRBJ1-4; a possible D gene is TRBD1 (5 bases). The CDR3 is 16 residues long. V was pared by 4 bases and J by 12 bases, with 25 bases between. Per germline, CDR1 SGHDT and CDR2 YYEEEE. CDR3 loop: CASSQSPRVPFSELFF. DNA for the CDR3: TGTGCCAGCAGCCAATCGCCCAGGGTTCCATTTAGTGAACTGTTTTTT.

The J gene is TRBJ1-5, the V gene TRBV18, with D possibly matching TRBD1 (5 bases). The CDR3 sequence is 15 residues long. The V end was cut by 2 bases, the J end by 0 bases, with 8 bases between. The V gene's germline CDR1 is KGHSH and CDR2 LQKENI. CDR3 loop: CASSPVGGSNQPQHF. CDR3 coding DNA: TGTGCCAGCTCACCAGTGGGGGGTAGCAATCAGCCCCAGCATTTT.

The sample holds a few counts of this clone. The chain employs TRBV19 and TRBJ2-7, with 9 bases lining up with TRBD1. V lost 3 bases, J lost 5 bases, and 8 bases stayed unmatched. Germline V gives CDR1 LNHDA, CDR2 SQIVND (reference sequence). The CDR3 runs to 15 residues. In nucleotides, the CDR3 is TGTGCCAGTAGTATTACTGGGACAGGGATCAACGAGCAGTACTTC. It translates to CASSITGTGINEQYF.

This rearrangement joins TRBV5-6 to TRBJ1-2; unclear D gene. Trimming removed 4 bases at V and 6 bases at J, with 16 bases between. The length of the CDR3 is 14 residues. Germline values: CDR1 SGHDT, CDR2 YYEEEE. CDR3 in amino acids: CASSGRQVSNGYTF. CDR3 coding DNA: TGTGCCAGCAGCGGCCGGCAGGTTTCGAATGGCTACACCTTC.

This clone has only one observation. The rearrangement joins TRBV4-2 to TRBJ2-7; 12 nucleotides agree with TRBD1. Germline V gene data show CDR1 as LGHNA and CDR2 as YNFKEQ. Trimming took 4 bases from V and 6 from J; bases not matched to a gene: 7. CDR3 length: 15 amino acids. The CDR3 spells CASSPGQGAWSEQYF. CDR3 coding DNA: TGTGCCAGCAGCCCGGGACAGGGGGCTTGGAGCGAGCAGTACTTC.